This T cell receptor beta chain originates from a study of blood T cell repertoires in COVID-19. Study information: Donors in the United States, Italy and Spain gave samples during acute or convalescent COVID-19. PBMCs, B-cell-depleted T cells, or T cells were the source of the cDNA or gDNA that made up the material.

This clone has just one count. J gave up 9 bases and V 4 bases, and 7 bases lay outside the gene matches. This CDR3 has 15 residues. The germline CDR1 and CDR2 sequences are SGHNT and YYREEE (reference sequence). Authors' data handling: Estimation of nucleated cell counts was performed using reference gene primer amplification. Libraries were prepared by immunoSEQ multiplex PCR; TCRdb keeps only in-frame clonotypes and omits some of them. V, J and clone size were drawn from that table, and D and trimming were deduced from the DNA. The sample includes roughly 340,000 clones, 91% seen only once; the top ten take roughly 3.4%.

The rearrangement links TRBV5-4 to TRBJ1-6; TRBD1 aligns across 10 bases. Source material: peripheral blood. The clonotype comes from a woman between 18 and 30 years old who had recovered from COVID-19. For the CDR3, the DNA is TGTGCCAGCAGCACTAAGACAGGGGGCGGTTCACCCCTCCACTTT. Translating it yields CASSTKTGGGSPLHF.